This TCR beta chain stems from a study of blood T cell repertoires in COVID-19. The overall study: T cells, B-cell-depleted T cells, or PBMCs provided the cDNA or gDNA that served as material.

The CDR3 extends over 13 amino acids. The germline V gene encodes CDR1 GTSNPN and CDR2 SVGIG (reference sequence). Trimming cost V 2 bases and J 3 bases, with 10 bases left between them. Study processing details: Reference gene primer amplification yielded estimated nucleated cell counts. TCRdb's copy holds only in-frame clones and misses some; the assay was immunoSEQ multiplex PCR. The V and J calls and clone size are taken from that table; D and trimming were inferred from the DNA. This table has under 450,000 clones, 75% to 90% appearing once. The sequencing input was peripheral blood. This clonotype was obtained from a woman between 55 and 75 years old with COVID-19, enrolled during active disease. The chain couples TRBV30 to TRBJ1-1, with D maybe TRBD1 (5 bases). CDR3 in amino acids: CAWSQGAYTEAFF. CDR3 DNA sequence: TGTGCCTGGAGTCAAGGGGCTTACACTGAAGCTTTCTTT.